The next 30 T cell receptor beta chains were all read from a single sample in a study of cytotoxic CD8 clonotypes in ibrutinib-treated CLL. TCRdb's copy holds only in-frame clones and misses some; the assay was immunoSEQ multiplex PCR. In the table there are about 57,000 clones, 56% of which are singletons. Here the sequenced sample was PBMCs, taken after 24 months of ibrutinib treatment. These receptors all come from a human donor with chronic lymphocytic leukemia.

CDR3 sequence reads: CASSLWGTSGSNEQFF. Here the CDR3 DNA reads TGCGCCAGCAGCTTATGGGGGACTAGCGGGAGCAATGAGCAGTTCTTC. The V and J genes are TRBV5-1 and TRBJ2-1, with 14 bases that match TRBD2. CDR1 and CDR2 (germline): SGHRS, YFSETQ. With V trimmed by 2 bases and J by 6 bases, 4 bases remained unmatched. The CDR3 loop spans 16 amino acids.

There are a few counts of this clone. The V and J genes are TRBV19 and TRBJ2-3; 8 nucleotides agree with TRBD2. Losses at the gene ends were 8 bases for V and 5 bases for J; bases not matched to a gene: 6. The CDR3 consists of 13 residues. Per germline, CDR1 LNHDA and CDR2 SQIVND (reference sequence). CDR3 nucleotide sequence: TGTGCCAGTGATGGACTAGCAGGAGATACGCAGTATTTT. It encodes CASDGLAGDTQYF.

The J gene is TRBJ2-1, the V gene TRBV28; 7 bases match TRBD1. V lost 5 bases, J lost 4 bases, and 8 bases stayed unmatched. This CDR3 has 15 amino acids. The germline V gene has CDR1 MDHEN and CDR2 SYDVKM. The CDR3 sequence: CASSRGTEKYNEQFF. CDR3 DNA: TGTGCCAGCAGTAGGGGGACAGAGAAGTACAATGAGCAGTTCTTC.

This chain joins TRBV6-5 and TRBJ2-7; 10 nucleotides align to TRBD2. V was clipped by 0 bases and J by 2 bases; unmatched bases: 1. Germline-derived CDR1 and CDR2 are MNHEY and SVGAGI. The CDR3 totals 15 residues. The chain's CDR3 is CASSYSSGGTYEQYV. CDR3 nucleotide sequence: TGTGCCAGCAGTTACTCTAGCGGGGGGACCTACGAGCAGTACGTC.

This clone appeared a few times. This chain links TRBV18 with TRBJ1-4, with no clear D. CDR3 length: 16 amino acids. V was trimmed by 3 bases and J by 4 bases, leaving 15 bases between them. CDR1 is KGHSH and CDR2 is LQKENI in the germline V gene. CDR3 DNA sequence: TGTGCCAGCTCACCGCTCCACACAGCGTTTAATGAAAAACTGTTTTTT. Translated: CASSPLHTAFNEKLFF.

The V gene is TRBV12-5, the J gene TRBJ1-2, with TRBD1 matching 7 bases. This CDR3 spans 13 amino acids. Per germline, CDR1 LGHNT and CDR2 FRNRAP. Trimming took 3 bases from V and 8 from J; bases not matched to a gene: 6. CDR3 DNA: TGTGCTAGTGGTTTACTCGGACAGGCGGGCTACACCTTC. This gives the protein CASGLLGQAGYTF.

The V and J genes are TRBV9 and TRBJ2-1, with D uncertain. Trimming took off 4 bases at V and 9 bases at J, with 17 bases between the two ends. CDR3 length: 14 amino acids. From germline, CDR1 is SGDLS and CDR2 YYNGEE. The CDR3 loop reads CASSSPGTLGEQFF. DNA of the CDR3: TGTGCCAGCAGCTCGCCCGGAACCCTCGGTGAGCAGTTCTTC. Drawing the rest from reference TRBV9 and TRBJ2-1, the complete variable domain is DSGVTQTPKHLITATGQRVTLRCSPRSGDLSVYWYQQSLDQGLQFLIQYYNGEERAKGNILERFSAQQFPDLHSELNLSSLELGDSALYFCASSSPGTLGEQFFGPGTRLTVL.

In DNA form, the CDR3 reads TGTGCCAGCAGTGTATGGGGACAGGGGGCGTCTGGGGCCAACGTCCTGACTTTC. Its protein is CASSVWGQGASGANVLTF. The chain has TRBV2 and TRBJ2-6; 12 bases are a match to TRBD1. The CDR3 is 18 amino acids. V shed 4 bases and J 1 base; nucleotides not matched to a gene: 5. Per the germline V gene, CDR1 is SNHLY and CDR2 is FYNNEI.

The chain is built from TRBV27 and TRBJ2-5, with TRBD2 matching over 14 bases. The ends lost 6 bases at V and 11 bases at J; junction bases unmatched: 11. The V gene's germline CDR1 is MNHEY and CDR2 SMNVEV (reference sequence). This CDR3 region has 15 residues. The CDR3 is CASSSRPGLAGDQYF. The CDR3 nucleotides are TGTGCCAGCAGCTCGAGGCCGGGACTAGCGGGAGATCAGTACTTC.

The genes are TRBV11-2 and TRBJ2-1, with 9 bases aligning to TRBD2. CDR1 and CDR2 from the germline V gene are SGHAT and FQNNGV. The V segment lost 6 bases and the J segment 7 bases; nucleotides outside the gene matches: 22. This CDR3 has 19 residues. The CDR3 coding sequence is TGTGCCAGCAGATTACAGACCTCATTGGCGGGAGGGATCCTAAATGAGCAGTTCTTC. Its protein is CASRLQTSLAGGILNEQFF.

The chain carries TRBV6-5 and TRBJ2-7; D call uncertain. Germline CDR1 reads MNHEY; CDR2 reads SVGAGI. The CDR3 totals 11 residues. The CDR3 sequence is CASSEVGHILV. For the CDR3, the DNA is TGTGCCAGCAGTGAAGTGGGCCACATCCTCGTC.

The CDR3, as DNA: TGTGCCAGCAGCTTGGCAGGGCTATATGGCTACACCTTC. Translated: CASSLAGLYGYTF. The chain employs TRBV5-4 and TRBJ1-2; possibly TRBD1 for D (5 bases). CDR1 and CDR2 (germline): SGHNT, YYREEE (reference sequence). This CDR3 contains 13 residues. V was shortened by 0 bases and J by 5 bases, with 8 bases between the two germline ends.

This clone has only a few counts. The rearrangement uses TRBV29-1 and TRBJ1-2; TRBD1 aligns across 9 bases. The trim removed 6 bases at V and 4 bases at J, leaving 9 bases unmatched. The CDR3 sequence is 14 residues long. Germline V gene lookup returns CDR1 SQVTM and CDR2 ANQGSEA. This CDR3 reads CSVDRQGGIYGYTF. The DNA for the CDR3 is TGCAGCGTCGATAGACAGGGGGGGATCTATGGCTACACCTTC.

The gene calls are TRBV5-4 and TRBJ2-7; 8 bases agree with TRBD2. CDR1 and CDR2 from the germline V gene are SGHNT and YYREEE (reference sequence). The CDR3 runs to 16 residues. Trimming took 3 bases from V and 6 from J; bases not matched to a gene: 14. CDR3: CASSWGLVGVLSEQYF. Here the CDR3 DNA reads TGTGCCAGCAGCTGGGGACTAGTCGGAGTCCTTTCCGAGCAGTACTTC.

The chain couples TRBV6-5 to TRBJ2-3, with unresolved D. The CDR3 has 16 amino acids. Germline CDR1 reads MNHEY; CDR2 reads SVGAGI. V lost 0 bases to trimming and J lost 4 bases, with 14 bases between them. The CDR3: CASSYSIVVRPDTQYF. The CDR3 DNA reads TGTGCCAGCAGTTACTCGATAGTCGTTCGACCAGATACGCAGTATTTT.

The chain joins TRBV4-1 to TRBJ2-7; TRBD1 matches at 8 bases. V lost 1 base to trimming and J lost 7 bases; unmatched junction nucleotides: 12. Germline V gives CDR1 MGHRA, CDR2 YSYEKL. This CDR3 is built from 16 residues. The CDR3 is CASSQGHTGGSWEQYF. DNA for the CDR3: TGCGCCAGCAGCCAAGGCCATACAGGGGGGTCGTGGGAGCAGTACTTC.

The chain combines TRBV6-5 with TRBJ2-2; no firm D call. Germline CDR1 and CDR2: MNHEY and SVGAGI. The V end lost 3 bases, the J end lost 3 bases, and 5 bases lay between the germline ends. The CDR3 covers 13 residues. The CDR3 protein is CASSYSYTGELFF. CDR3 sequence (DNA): TGTGCCAGCAGTTATAGCTACACCGGGGAGCTGTTTTTT.

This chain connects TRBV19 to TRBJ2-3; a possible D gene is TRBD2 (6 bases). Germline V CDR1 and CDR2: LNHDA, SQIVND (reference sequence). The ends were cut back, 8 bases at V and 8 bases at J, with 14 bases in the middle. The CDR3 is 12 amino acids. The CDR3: CASDGGGSTQYF. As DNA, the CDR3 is TGTGCCAGTGACGGGGGAGGATCTACGCAGTATTTT. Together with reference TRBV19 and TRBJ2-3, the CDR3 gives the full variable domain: DGGITQSPKYLFRKEGQNVTLSCEQNLNHDAMYWYRQDPGQGLRLIYYSQIVNDFQKGDIAEGYSVSREKKESFPLTVTSAQKNPTAFYLCASDGGGSTQYFGPGTRLTVL.

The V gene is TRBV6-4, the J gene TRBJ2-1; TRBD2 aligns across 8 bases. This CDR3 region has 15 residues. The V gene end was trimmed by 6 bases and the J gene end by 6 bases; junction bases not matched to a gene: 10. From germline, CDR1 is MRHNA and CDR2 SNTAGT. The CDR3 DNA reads TGTGCCAGCAGGCCTACTAGCGGTCTTTCCAATGAGCAGTTCTTC. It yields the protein CASRPTSGLSNEQFF.

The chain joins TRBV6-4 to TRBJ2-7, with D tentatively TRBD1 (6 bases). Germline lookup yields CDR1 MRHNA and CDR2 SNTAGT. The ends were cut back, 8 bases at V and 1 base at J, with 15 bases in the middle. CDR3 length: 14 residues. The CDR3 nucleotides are TGTGCCAGCTTCCAGGGGTGGCGGTCCTACGAGCAGTACGTC. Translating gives CASFQGWRSYEQYV.

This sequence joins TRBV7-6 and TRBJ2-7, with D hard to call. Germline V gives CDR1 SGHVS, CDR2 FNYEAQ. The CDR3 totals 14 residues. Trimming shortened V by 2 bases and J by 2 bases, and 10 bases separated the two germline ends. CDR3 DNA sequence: TGTGCCAGCAGCTTAACTACCGCAACCTACGAGCAGTACTTC. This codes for CASSLTTATYEQYF.

CDR3 region: CASNLAGANVLTF. Written as DNA, the CDR3 is TGTGCCAGCAACCTGGCTGGGGCCAACGTCCTGACTTTC. The chain links TRBV6-5 to TRBJ2-6; D is unresolved. V was trimmed by 7 bases and J by 2 bases, leaving 6 bases between them. CDR1 and CDR2 (germline): MNHEY, SVGAGI. The CDR3 runs 13 residues.

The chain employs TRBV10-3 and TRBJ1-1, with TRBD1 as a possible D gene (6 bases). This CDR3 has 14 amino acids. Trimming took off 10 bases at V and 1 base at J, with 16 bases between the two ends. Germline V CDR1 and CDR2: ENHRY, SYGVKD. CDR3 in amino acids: CASKRDTPNTEAFF. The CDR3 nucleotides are TGTGCCAGCAAGCGGGACACCCCGAACACTGAAGCTTTCTTT.

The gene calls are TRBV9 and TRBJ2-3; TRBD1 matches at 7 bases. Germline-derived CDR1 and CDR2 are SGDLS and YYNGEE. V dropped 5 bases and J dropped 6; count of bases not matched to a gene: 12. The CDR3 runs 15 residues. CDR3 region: CASSRTQGLGDTQYF. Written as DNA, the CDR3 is TGTGCCAGCAGTCGGACACAGGGGCTCGGGGATACGCAGTATTTT.

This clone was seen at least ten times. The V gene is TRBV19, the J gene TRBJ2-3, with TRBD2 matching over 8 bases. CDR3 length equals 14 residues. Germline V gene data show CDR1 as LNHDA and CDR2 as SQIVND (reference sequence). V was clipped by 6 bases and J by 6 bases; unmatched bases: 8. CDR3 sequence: CASSWSGGADTQYF. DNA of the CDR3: TGTGCCAGTAGCTGGTCGGGGGGGGCGGATACGCAGTATTTT.

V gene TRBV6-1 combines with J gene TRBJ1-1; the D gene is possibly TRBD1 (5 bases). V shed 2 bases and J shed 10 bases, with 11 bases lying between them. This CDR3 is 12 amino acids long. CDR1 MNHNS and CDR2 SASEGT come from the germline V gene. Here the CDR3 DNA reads TGTGCCAGCAGTGAACATTTGGGGGGAGCTTTCTTT. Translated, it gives CASSEHLGGAFF.

The CDR3 sequence is CASSAELLTGGHEQYF. CDR3 in DNA: TGTGCCAGCAGCGCCGAGTTGTTGACAGGAGGCCACGAGCAGTACTTC. The V gene is TRBV9, the J gene TRBJ2-7, with D maybe TRBD1 (6 bases). This CDR3 is built from 16 residues. Trimming shortened V by 3 bases and J by 5 bases, and 21 bases separated the two germline ends. Germline CDR1 is SGDLS and CDR2 is YYNGEE.

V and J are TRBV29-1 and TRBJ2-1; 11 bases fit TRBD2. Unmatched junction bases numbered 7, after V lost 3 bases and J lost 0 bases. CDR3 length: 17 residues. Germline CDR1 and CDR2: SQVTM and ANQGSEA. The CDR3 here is CSVDPTSGDLSYNEQFF. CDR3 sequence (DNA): TGCAGCGTTGACCCGACTAGCGGGGACCTCTCCTACAATGAGCAGTTCTTC.

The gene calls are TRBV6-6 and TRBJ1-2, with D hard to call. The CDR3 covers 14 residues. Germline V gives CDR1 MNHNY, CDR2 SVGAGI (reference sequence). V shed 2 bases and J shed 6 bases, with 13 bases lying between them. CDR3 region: CASSYVISDHGYTF. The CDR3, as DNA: TGTGCCAGCAGTTACGTGATTTCCGACCATGGCTACACCTTC.

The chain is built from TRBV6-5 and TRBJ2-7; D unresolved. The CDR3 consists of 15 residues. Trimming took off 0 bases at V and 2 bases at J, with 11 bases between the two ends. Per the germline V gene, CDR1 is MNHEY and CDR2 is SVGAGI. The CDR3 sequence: CASSYSFVNPYEQYF. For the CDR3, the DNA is TGTGCCAGCAGTTACTCGTTCGTAAATCCCTACGAGCAGTACTTC.